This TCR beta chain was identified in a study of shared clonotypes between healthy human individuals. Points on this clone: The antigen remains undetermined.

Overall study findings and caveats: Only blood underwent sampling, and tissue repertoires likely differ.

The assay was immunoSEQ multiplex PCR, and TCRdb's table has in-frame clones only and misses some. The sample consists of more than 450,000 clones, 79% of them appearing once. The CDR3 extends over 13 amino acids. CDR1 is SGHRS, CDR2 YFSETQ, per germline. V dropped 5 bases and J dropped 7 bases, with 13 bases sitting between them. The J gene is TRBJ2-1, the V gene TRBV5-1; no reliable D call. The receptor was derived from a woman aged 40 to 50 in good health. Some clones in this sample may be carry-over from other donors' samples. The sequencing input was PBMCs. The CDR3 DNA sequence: TGCGCCAGCAGGGCCGGGCCCTTGAATGAGCAGTTCTTC. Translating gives CASRAGPLNEQFF.